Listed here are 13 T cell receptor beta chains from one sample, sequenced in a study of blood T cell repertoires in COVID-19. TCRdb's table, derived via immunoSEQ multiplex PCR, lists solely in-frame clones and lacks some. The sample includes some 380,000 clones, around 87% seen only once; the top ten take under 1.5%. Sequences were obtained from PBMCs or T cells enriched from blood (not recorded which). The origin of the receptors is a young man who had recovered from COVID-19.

In DNA form, the CDR3 reads TGTGCCAGCAGCTCACGAGGCGATCAGCCCCAGCATTTT. This sequence encodes CASSSRGDQPQHF. This chain connects TRBV7-9 to TRBJ1-5, with unresolved D. CDR1 and CDR2 from the germline V gene are SEHNR and FQNEAQ (reference sequence). Between the trimmed V and J ends, which lost 4 bases and 5 bases, there was a span of 9 bases. The CDR3 has 13 amino acids.

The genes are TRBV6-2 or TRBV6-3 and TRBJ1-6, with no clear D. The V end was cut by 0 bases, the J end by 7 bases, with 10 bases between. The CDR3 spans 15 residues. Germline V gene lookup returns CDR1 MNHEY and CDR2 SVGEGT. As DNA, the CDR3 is TGTGCCAGCAGTTACTCTGGACTTCAGAATTCACCCCTCCACTTT. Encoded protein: CASSYSGLQNSPLHF.

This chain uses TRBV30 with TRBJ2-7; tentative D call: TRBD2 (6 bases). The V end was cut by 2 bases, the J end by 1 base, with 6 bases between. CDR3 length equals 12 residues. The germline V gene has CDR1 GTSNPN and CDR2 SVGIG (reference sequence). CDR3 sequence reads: CAWSRGSYEQYF. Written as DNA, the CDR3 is TGTGCCTGGAGTCGGGGGTCCTACGAGCAGTACTTC.

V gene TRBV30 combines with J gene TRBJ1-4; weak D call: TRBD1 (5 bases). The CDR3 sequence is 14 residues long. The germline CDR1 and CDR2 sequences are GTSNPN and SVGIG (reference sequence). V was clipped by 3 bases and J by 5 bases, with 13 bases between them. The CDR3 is CAWRAGGPNEKLFF. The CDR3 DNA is TGTGCCTGGAGGGCCGGGGGACCAAATGAAAAACTGTTTTTT.

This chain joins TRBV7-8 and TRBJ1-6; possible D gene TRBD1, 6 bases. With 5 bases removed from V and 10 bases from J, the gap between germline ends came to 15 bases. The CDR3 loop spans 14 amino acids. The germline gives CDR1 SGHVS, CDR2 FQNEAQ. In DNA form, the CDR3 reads TGTGCCAGCAGCGCCCGGGGGGCAGAGTCACCCCTCCACTTT. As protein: CASSARGAESPLHF.

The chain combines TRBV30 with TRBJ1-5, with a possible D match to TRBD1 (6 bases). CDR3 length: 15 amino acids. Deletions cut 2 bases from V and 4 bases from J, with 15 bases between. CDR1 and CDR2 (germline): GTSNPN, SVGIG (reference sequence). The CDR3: CAWSPPWTENQPQHF. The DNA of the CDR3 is TGTGCCTGGAGTCCCCCATGGACAGAAAATCAGCCCCAGCATTTT.

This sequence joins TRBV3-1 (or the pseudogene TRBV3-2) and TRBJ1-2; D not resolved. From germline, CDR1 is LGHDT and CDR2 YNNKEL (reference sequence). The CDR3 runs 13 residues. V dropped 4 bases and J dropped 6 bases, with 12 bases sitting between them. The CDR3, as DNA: TGTGCCAGCAGCCCTCGAGTCACTCATGGCTACACCTTC. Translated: CASSPRVTHGYTF.

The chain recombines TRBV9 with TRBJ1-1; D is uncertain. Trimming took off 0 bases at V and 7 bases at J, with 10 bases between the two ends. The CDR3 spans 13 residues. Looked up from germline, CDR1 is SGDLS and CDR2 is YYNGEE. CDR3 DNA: TGTGCCAGCAGCGTAGACCTAGGTGGTGAAGCTTTCTTT. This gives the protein CASSVDLGGEAFF.

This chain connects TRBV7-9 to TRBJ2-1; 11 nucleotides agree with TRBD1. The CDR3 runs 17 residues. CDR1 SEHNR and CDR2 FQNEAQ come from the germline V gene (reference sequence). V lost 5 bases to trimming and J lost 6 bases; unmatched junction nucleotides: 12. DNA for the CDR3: TGTGCCAGCAGCCCAACGCCCGGACAGGGGGCTGCCAATGAGCAGTTCTTC. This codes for CASSPTPGQGAANEQFF.

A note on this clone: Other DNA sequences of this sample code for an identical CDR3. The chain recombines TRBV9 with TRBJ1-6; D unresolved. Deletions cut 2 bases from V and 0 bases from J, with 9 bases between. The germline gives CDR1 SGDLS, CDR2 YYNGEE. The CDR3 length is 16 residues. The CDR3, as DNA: TGTGCCAGCAGCGTTACAGAGAGCTCCTATAATTCACCCCTCCACTTT. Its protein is CASSVTESSYNSPLHF.

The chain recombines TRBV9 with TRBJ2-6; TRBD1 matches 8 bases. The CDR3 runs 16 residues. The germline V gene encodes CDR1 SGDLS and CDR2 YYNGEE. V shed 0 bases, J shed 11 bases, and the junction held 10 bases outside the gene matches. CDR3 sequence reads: CASSVASRGPFYVLTF. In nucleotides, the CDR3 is TGTGCCAGCAGCGTAGCTTCCAGGGGGCCATTCTACGTCCTGACTTTC.

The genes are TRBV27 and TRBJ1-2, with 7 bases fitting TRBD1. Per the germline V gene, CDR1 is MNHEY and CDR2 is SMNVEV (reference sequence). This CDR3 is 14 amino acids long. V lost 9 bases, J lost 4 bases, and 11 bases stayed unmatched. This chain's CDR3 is CASSDAGQIYGYTF. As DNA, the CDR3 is TGTGCCAGTAGTGACGCGGGACAGATCTATGGCTACACCTTC.

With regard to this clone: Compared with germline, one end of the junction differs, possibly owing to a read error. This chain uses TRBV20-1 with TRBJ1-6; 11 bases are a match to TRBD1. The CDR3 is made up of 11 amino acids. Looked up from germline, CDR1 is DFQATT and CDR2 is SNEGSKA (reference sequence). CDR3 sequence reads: CSSGTGGHSVF. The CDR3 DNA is TGCAGTTCCGGGACAGGGGGGCATAGCGTCTTT.